This entry concerns a single T cell receptor beta chain. These data originate in a study of blood T cell repertoires in COVID-19. On the study more broadly: PBMCs, B-cell-depleted T cells, or T cells provided the cDNA or gDNA that made up the material.

Per the authors' pipeline: Estimation of nucleated cell counts relied on the amplification of reference gene primers. Here immunoSEQ multiplex PCR was the method, and the copy in TCRdb shows in-frame clones only, minus some. That table gives V, J and clone size, and the DNA gave D and trimming. The table has fewer than 250,000 clones, approximately 88% seen once; the top ten hold approximately 8.1%. Across over 20 US areas, participants ranged in age from roughly 18 to 95 years. The clonotype originates from a woman under 30 who had recovered from COVID-19. The sample comprised PBMCs or T cells enriched from blood (not recorded which).

The CDR3 bases are TGTGCCAGCAGCCGTGGCGGCAGGGTAGGCTACAATGAGCAGTTCTTC. This codes for CASSRGGRVGYNEQFF. The chain has TRBV11-2 and TRBJ2-1; TRBD1 might be the D (5 bases). The CDR3 contains 16 residues. Germline CDR1 is SGHAT and CDR2 is FQNNGV. V lost 5 bases, J lost 3 bases, and 17 bases lay in between.